This T cell receptor beta chain originates from a study of regulatory T cells in long-lasting Graves disease. Study-wide findings and caveats: Accuracy could have been hurt by small sample size. Patients with persistent Graves' had lower TCR diversity than newly diagnosed patients.

Sequencing libraries for TCR beta were prepared with iRepertoire HTBI primers and Arm-PCR of CDR3 regions. In TCRdb, the multiplex PCR reads were re-called with MiXCR into one record per CDR3 protein. In the table there are about 240,000 distinct CDR3 sequences, 20% to 25% of which are singletons. This clonotype has at least ten counts. What it binds is not known. Specified time point: newly diagnosed GD, antithyroid drugs for less than 3 months. Isolated PBMC RNA provided the starting material for the TCR library. After removal of 4 bases from V and 1 base from J, the junction contained 8 bases not matched to a gene. The CDR3 has 16 residues.

This clonotype originated in a female donor with Graves disease. The input for sequencing was peripheral blood mononuclear cells (PBMCs), taken at new diagnosis, from a patient treated with antithyroid drugs. The chain employs TRBV12-3 or TRBV12-4 and TRBJ2-3; 7 bases line up with TRBD1. The CDR3 DNA follows: TGTGCCAGCAGTTCACCAACCACAGGGGGCACAGATACGCAGTATTTT. Protein product: CASSSPTTGGTDTQYF.